This T cell receptor (beta chain) was recovered during a study of cytomegalovirus exposure and HLA in healthy donors. This clone has a handful of counts. The CDR3 is 14 amino acids. V was shortened by 2 bases and J by 7 bases, with 12 bases between the two germline ends. Germline V lookup: CDR1 GTSNPN, CDR2 SVGIG (reference sequence). Vbeta (60) and Jbeta (13) primers were used in the PCR. Only in-frame clones appear in the TCRdb table, and some are missing; sequencing was by immunoSEQ multiplex PCR. This sample has about 160,000 clones, with over 70% found just once. Specimen: PBMCs. V and J are TRBV30 and TRBJ1-6; D not certain. This TCR was recovered from a woman younger than 45 in good health and CMV-seronegative. CDR3 in amino acids: CAWSRAGRNSPLHF. CDR3 DNA sequence: TGTGCCTGGAGTAGGGCGGGTCGGAATTCACCCCTCCACTTT.